This TCR beta chain was found in a study of T cells in Graves' hyperthyroidism and ophthalmopathy. Study-wide results and limits: Most thyroid clonotypes that were expanded above 0.001 also turned up in blood. Ophthalmopathy was distinguished from stable hyperthyroidism by 13 V-J signatures.

Patients affected by ophthalmopathy presented a Clinical Activity Score of at least 3, a NOSPECS grade of at least 4, and disease duration below 3 months. The diagnoses drew upon clinical symptoms, serum thyroxine and TRAb, thyroid ultrasound and orbital computed tomography. Amplification targeted TCR beta CDR3 regions from RNA transcripts. HTBI primers were the set used in a first-round RT-PCR of the TCR CDR3. TCRdb ran MiXCR on the multiplex PCR reads and lists one entry per CDR3 protein. The table records fewer than 500,000 distinct CDR3 sequences, roughly 14% of them present only once. As to this clonotype: Its antigen is undetermined.

Germline CDR1 GTSNPN, CDR2 SVGIG (reference sequence). This CDR3 has 13 amino acids. V gave up 0 bases and J gave up 3 bases, with 7 bases separating them. Sequencing input: blood. The rearrangement uses TRBV30 and TRBJ2-3; D is perhaps TRBD1 or TRBD2 (5 bases each). The source of this sequence is a young man with Graves' ophthalmopathy. The CDR3 here is CAWSVWGTDTQYF. CDR3 sequence (DNA): TGTGCCTGGAGTGTATGGGGGACAGATACGCAGTATTTT. The whole variable domain, remainder taken from reference TRBV30 and TRBJ2-3, is SQTIHQWPATLVQPVGSPLSLECTVEGTSNPNLYWYRQAAGRGLQLLFYSVGIGQISSEVPQNLSASRPQDRQFILSSKKLLLSDSGFYLCAWSVWGTDTQYFGPGTRLTVL.